This TCR beta chain was documented in a study of blood T cell repertoires in COVID-19. Produced via immunoSEQ multiplex PCR; TCRdb's table is partial and in-frame only. In the table there are approximately 320,000 clones, roughly nine tenths of which are singletons. The sequence was obtained from a man in his 60s who had recovered from COVID-19. Sequenced material: PBMCs or T cells enriched from blood (not recorded which).

The DNA of the CDR3 is TGTGCCAGCAGCCAAGTGACAGGATACACTGAAGCTTTCTTT. As protein: CASSQVTGYTEAFF. V gene TRBV3-1 (or the pseudogene TRBV3-2) combines with J gene TRBJ1-1; a weak D match, TRBD1 (6 bases). The CDR3 loop spans 14 amino acids. Per germline, CDR1 LGHDT and CDR2 YNNKEL (reference sequence). Trimming stripped 1 base from V and 3 bases from J, with 9 bases between.